This is a list of T cell receptor beta chains from one sample in a study of human T cells and chemical hapten exposure. TCRdb re-derived calls from the RACE reads in MiXCR, one entry per CDR3 protein. The sample carries roughly 140,000 distinct CDR3 sequences, roughly 10% recorded once. Sequencing was performed on whole blood, taken in connection with sensitization to the hapten diphenylcyclopropenone (DPC). These receptors were collected from a woman aged 45 to 65 with alopecia areata. Some clones in this sample may be carry-over from other donors' samples. Both conserved end residues are part of each CDR3. A D gene is named only where the DNA matches it firmly. Expanded clones are given a class, and other clones once, few, many or no size at all.

v_call	j_call	clone_size	d_call	cdr3_nt	cdr3_aa
TRBV2	TRBJ2-6	-	TRBD1	TGTGCCAGTTCCGGGACAGGGGGCCCGAGCTCTGGGGCCAACGTCCTGACTTTC	CASSGTGGPSSGANVLTF
TRBV27	TRBJ2-3	few	-	TGTGCCAGCAGTATCGGTCATCGAGATACGCAGTATTTT	CASSIGHRDTQYF
TRBV5-1	TRBJ1-1	many	-	TGCGCCAGCAGCTTGGCCCCCGTGAACACTGAAGCTTTCTTT	CASSLAPVNTEAFF
TRBV12-3/TRBV12-4	TRBJ2-1	few	TRBD2	TGTGCCAGCAGTTTATCCCCGGGACTAGAGCAGTTCTTC	CASSLSPGLEQFF
TRBV2	TRBJ2-5	-	-	TGTGCCAGCGGTATTCAGGTGACCCAGTACTTC	CASGIQVTQYF
TRBV7-9	TRBJ1-2	-	-	TGTGCCAGCAGCTTAGTTGCCAGGGTCTATGGCTACACCTTC	CASSLVARVYGYTF
TRBV7-2	TRBJ2-2	-	-	TGTGCCAGCAGCTCTAAACTAGGGCCCACCGGGGAGCTGTTTTTT	CASSSKLGPTGELFF
TRBV28	TRBJ1-5	few	-	TGTGCCAGCAGCCCCCGACCCAATCAGCCCCAGCATTTT	CASSPRPNQPQHF
TRBV7-2	TRBJ2-3	-	TRBD1	TGTGCCAGCAGCTTTGGACAGGCCCGCACAGATACGCAGTATTTT	CASSFGQARTDTQYF
TRBV18	TRBJ1-4	many	-	TGTGCCAGCTCAATCCTCGCCGCAACTAATGAAAAACTGTTTTTT	CASSILAATNEKLFF
TRBV11-3	TRBJ2-1	-	-	TGTGCCAGCAGCTTAGATCCAGGGCTCTACAATGAGCAGTTCTTC	CASSLDPGLYNEQFF
TRBV2	TRBJ2-2	-	TRBD1	TGTGCCAGCGTCCGGGACAGACAAAGTCCGGCCGGGGAGCTGTTTTTT	CASVRDRQSPAGELFF
TRBV5-1	TRBJ2-3	few	-	TGCGCCAGCAGCTTGGTAGGGGGACCCACAGATACGCAGTATTTT	CASSLVGGPTDTQYF
TRBV12-3/TRBV12-4	TRBJ1-5	many	-	TGTGCCAGCAGTTTCTCGAGACAAAGAGGTGACAATCAGCCCCAGCATTTT	CASSFSRQRGDNQPQHF
TRBV5-4	TRBJ1-2	few	-	TGTGCCAGCAGCCGGACGGCGAGGGATGGCTACACCTTC	CASSRTARDGYTF
TRBV10-3	TRBJ2-1	few	-	TGTGCCATCAGTGGGCTAGCGATCCAGGATGAGCAGTTCTTC	CAISGLAIQDEQFF
TRBV19	TRBJ2-1	-	TRBD1	TGTGCCAGTAGGACAGGGAATCGTATCAATGAGCAGTTCTTC	CASRTGNRINEQFF
TRBV19	TRBJ2-6	few	-	TGTGCCAGTAGTATAGAGGCCGCATCTGGGGCCAACGTCCTGACTTTC	CASSIEAASGANVLTF
TRBV30	TRBJ2-7	-	TRBD2	TGTGCCTGGAGTTCTGGACTAGCGGGAGGATACGAGCAGTACTTC	CAWSSGLAGGYEQYF
TRBV5-1	TRBJ2-1	-	-	TGCGCCAGCAGCTTGGCCCCGGGACGGTCCTACAATGAGCAGTTCTTC	CASSLAPGRSYNEQFF
TRBV5-1	TRBJ2-1	many	TRBD2	TGCGCCAGCAGCTTAAGCGGGAGCTCCTACAATGAGCAGTTCTTC	CASSLSGSSYNEQFF
TRBV20-1	TRBJ1-5	-	-	TGCAGTGCGCGCACTCCAGGGTTGGCCCAGCATTTT	CSARTPGLAQHF
TRBV18	TRBJ2-3	few	-	TGTGCCAGCTCACCACTTACTAGCAGGAGCACAGATACGCAGTATTTT	CASSPLTSRSTDTQYF
TRBV27	TRBJ2-7	-	TRBD2	TGTGCCAGCAGTCGCTTTAGCGGGTCCAGCTCCTACGAGCAGTACTTC	CASSRFSGSSSYEQYF
TRBV5-1	TRBJ2-3	many	-	TGCGCCAGCAACATGGGGGGTAGCACAGATACGCAGTATTTT	CASNMGGSTDTQYF
TRBV10-1	TRBJ2-5	once	-	TGCGCCAGCAGTGAGTCTGGGGGGACCCAGTACTTC	CASSESGGTQYF
TRBV2	TRBJ2-1	-	TRBD2	TGTGCCAGCAGCCCCCTGGGGGGGACTAGCGGGAACAATGAGCAGTTCTTC	CASSPLGGTSGNNEQFF
TRBV7-9	TRBJ2-5	-	-	TGTGCCAGCAGCTTAGAGAGGAAGACCCAGTACTTC	CASSLERKTQYF
TRBV18	TRBJ2-1	few	TRBD1	TGTGCCAGCTCACCACGGGACAGGGTTTCCTACAATGAGCAGTTCTTC	CASSPRDRVSYNEQFF
TRBV19	TRBJ2-2	many	TRBD1	TGTGCCAGTAGCAACAGGGGTGGGGAGCTGTTTTTT	CASSNRGGELFF
TRBV14	TRBJ2-3	few	-	TGTGCCAGCAGCCAAGTCTGGAATACGCAGTATTTT	CASSQVWNTQYF
TRBV5-4	TRBJ2-7	-	TRBD1	TGTGCCAGCAGCTCGGCCGGGACAGGGAGAACCTACGAGCAGTACTTC	CASSSAGTGRTYEQYF
TRBV25-1	TRBJ2-3	few	-	TGTGCCAGCAGTGGGGGGGATACGCAGTATTTT	CASSGGDTQYF
TRBV25-1	TRBJ2-7	many	-	TGTGCCAGCAGTGTTACCTACGAGCAGTACTTC	CASSVTYEQYF
TRBV18	TRBJ1-2	-	-	TGTGCCAGCTCACCCCGCGCAGGGGCGCGCGAGGCTGGCTACACCTTC	CASSPRAGAREAGYTF
TRBV2	TRBJ2-1	-	-	TGTGCCAGCAGTGAAAGAGAGAGCTCCTACAATGAGCAGTTCTTC	CASSERESSYNEQFF
TRBV6-1	TRBJ1-6	few	-	TGTGCCAGCAGTGACCCCCCTTCACCCCTCCACTTT	CASSDPPSPLHF
TRBV19	TRBJ2-5	many	TRBD2	TGTGCCAGTATGGGGACTAGCGGGAGGAGAGAGACCCAGTACTTC	CASMGTSGRRETQYF
TRBV3-1	TRBJ1-2	many	TRBD1	TGTGCCAGCAGCCAAGTCGGGGACAGCTATGGCTACACCTTC	CASSQVGDSYGYTF
TRBV7-2	TRBJ2-1	few	TRBD2	TGTGCCAGCAGCCCGAGGAGCGGGAGGTTTAGAAATGAGCAGTTCTTC	CASSPRSGRFRNEQFF
TRBV10-3	TRBJ1-2	-	-	TGTGCCATCCGGGACCCAGGAGGGCCTAACTATGGCTACACCTTC	CAIRDPGGPNYGYTF
TRBV14	TRBJ1-1	-	-	TGTGCCAGCACTTTTACAGGGTCGGGGAACACTGAAGCTTTCTTT	CASTFTGSGNTEAFF
TRBV21-1	TRBJ2-7	few	-	TGTGCCAGCAGCAAAGCGGCCCCGAGGTCGCCCTCACCTCTCCACGAGCAGTACTTC	CASSKAAPRSPSPLHEQYF
TRBV6-2/TRBV6-3	TRBJ2-7	few	-	TGTGCCAGTTTCCGACGGGCTACGGGCGAGCAGTACTTC	CASFRRATGEQYF
TRBV6-6	TRBJ2-3	many	TRBD2	TGTGCCAGCAGTTCCGGACTAGCGGGAGCAGATACGCAGTATTTT	CASSSGLAGADTQYF
TRBV11-2	TRBJ2-1	-	-	TGTGCCAGCAGCTTAGATCTTCAGAACAATGAGCAGTTCTTC	CASSLDLQNNEQFF
TRBV6-6	TRBJ1-3	few	-	TGTGCCAGCAGCCCCGGGACCCCTGGAAACACCATATATTTT	CASSPGTPGNTIYF
TRBV6-5	TRBJ2-3	many	TRBD1	TGTGCCAGCAGTCTCAGGGGGAGAGGGGATACGCAGTATTTT	CASSLRGRGDTQYF
TRBV25-1	TRBJ1-2	few	-	TGTGCCAGCAGTGAAAGCCCAGCCGGCTATGGCTACACCTTC	CASSESPAGYGYTF
TRBV29-1	TRBJ1-2	many	-	TGCAGCGTAAAACAGGGCGGTAGCTATGGCTACACCTTC	CSVKQGGSYGYTF
TRBV7-9	TRBJ2-1	-	-	TGTGCCAGCAGCTTAAGGGACTCCGTACCTAAGGAGCAGTTCTTC	CASSLRDSVPKEQFF
TRBV20-1	TRBJ2-7	-	TRBD1	TGCAGTGCTAGAGGTCCGGGACAGGGAGGACGTAACGAGCAGTACTTC	CSARGPGQGGRNEQYF
TRBV10-2	TRBJ1-1	many	TRBD1	TGCGCCAGCAGAAAACAGGGGGCCTCGAGCACTGAAGCTTTCTTT	CASRKQGASSTEAFF
TRBV2	TRBJ2-6	-	-	TGTGCCAGCAAGGATCGGACGTCTGGGGCCAACGTCCTGACTTTC	CASKDRTSGANVLTF
TRBV27	TRBJ2-5	many	TRBD2	TGTGCCAGCAGTCCCCGGGGGGTTGCGACCCAGTACTTC	CASSPRGVATQYF
TRBV18	TRBJ1-4	-	TRBD1	TGTGCCAGCTCACCAAAAGGAGGGGGCGGTGAAAAACTGTTTTTT	CASSPKGGGGEKLFF
TRBV7-9	TRBJ2-5	many	TRBD2	TGTGCCAGCAGCGAAGGCAGCTTAGCGGGAGTGGGTCAAGAGACCCAGTACTTC	CASSEGSLAGVGQETQYF
TRBV9	TRBJ2-1	many	TRBD2	TGTGCCAGCAGCCCGGGGGTAGCGGGAAATGAGCAGTTCTTC	CASSPGVAGNEQFF